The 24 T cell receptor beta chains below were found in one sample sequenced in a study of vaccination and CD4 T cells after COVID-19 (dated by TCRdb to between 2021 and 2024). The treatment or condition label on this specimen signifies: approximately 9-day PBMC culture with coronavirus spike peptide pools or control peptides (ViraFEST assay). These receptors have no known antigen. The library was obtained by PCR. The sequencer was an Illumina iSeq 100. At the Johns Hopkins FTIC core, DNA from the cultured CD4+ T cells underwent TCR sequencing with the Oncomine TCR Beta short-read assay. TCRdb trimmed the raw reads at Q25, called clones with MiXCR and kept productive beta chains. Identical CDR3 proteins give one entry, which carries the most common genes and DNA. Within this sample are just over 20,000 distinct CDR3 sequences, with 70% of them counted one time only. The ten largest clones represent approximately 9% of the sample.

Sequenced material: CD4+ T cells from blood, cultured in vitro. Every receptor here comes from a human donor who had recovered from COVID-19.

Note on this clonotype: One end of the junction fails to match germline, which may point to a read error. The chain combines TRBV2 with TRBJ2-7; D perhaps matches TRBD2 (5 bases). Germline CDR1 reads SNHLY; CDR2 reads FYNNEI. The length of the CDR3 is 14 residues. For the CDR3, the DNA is TGTGCCAGCAGTAAAGCGGCTAGCTCCTACGAGCAGTACTTC. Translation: CASSKAASSYEQYF. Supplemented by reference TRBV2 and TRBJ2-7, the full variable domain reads EPEVTQTPSHQVTQMGQEVILRCVPISNHLYFYWYRQILGQKVEFLVSFYNNEISEKSEIFDDQFSVERPDGSNFTLKIRSTKLEDSAMYFCASSKAASSYEQYFGPGTRLTVT.

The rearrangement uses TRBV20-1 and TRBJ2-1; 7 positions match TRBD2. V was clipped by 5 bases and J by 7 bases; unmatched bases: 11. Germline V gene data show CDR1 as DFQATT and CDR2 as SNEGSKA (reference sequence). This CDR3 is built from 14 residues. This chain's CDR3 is CSALLSRELNEQFF. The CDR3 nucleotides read TGCAGTGCTCTACTCTCGCGGGAGTTAAATGAGCAGTTCTTC.

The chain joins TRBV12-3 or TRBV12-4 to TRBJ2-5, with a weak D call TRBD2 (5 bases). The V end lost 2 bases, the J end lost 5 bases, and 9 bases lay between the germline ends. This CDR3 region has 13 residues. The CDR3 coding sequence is TGTGCCAGCAGTTTAAGTAGAGGGGAGACCCAGTACTTC. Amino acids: CASSLSRGETQYF.

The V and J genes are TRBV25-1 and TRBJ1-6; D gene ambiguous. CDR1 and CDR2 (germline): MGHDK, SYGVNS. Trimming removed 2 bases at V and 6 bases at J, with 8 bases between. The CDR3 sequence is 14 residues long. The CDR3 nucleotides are TGTGCCAGCAGTGAACCAGGTTTTAATTCACCCCTCCACTTT. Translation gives CASSEPGFNSPLHF.

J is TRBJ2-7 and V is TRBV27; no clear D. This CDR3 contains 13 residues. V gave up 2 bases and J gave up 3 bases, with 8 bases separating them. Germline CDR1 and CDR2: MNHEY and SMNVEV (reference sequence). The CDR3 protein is CASSLIIDYEQYF. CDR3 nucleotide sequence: TGTGCCAGCAGTTTAATAATTGACTACGAGCAGTACTTC.

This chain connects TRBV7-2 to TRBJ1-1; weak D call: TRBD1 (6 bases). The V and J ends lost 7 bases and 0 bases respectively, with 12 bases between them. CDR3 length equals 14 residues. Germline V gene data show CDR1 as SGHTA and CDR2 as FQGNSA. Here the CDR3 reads CASTPDRMNTEAFF. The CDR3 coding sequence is TGTGCCAGCACCCCTGACAGGATGAACACTGAAGCTTTCTTT.

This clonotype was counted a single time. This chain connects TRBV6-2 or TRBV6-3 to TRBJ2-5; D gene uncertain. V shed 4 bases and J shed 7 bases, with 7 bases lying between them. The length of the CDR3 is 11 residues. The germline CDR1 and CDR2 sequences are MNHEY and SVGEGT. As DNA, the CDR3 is TGTGCCAGCAGTTCCAGGAGGACCCAGTACTTC. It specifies CASSSRRTQYF.

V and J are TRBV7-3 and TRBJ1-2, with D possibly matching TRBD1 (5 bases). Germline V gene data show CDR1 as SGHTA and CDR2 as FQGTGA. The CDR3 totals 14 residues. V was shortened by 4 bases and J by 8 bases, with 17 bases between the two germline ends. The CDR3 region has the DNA TGTGCCAGCAGCTCCACCCACGGGAGGGGAGGCTACACCTTC. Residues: CASSSTHGRGGYTF.

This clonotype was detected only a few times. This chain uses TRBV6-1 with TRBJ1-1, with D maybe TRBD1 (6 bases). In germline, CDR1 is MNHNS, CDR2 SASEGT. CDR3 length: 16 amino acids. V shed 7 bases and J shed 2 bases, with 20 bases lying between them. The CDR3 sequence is CASISITRDINTEAFF. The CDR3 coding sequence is TGTGCCAGCATTTCAATCACCCGGGACATCAACACTGAAGCTTTCTTT.

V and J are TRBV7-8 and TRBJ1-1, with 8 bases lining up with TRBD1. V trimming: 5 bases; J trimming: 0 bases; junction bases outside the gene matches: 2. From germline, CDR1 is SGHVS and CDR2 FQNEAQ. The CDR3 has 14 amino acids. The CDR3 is CASSRQGLNTEAFF. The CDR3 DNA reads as TGTGCCAGCAGCCGACAGGGGTTGAACACTGAAGCTTTCTTT.

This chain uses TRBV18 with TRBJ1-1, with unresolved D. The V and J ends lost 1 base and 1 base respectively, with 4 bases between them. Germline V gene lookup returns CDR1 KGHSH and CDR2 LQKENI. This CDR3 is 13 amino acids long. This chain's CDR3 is CASSPQGNTEAFF. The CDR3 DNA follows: TGTGCCAGCTCACCACAGGGGAACACTGAAGCTTTCTTT.

The CDR3 nucleotides read TGTGCCAGAAAAAAGGGAGACAGCACAGATACGCAGTATTTT. Translating it yields CARKKGDSTDTQYF. The chain has TRBV21-1 and TRBJ2-3; TRBD2 reflects the table's D call only, with no check against the DNA. TRBV21-1 is described as a pseudogene. The CDR3 covers 14 residues.

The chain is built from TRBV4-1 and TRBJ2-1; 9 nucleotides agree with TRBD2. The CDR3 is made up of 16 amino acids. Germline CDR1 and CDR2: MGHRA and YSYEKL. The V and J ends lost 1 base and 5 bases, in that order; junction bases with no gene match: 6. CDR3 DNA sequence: TGCGCCAGCAGCCAAGGGTTAGCGGGAGATCACAATGAGCAGTTCTTC. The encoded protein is CASSQGLAGDHNEQFF.

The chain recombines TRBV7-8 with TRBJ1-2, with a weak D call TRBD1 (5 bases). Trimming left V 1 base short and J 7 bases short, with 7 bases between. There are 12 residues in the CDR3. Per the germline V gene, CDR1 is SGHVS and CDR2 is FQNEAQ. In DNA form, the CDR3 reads TGTGCCAGCAGCTTAGAACAGGCTGGCTACACCTTC. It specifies CASSLEQAGYTF.

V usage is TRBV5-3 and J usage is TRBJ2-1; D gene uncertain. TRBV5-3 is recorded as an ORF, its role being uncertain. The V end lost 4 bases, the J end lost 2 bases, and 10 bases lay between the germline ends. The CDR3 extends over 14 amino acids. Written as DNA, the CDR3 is TGTGCCAGAAGCCCAACAGATACCTACAATGAGCAGTTCTTC. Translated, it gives CARSPTDTYNEQFF.

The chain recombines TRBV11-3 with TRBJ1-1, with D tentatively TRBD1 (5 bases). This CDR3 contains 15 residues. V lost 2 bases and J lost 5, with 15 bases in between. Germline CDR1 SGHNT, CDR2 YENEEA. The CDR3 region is CASSLTGQGGTEAFF. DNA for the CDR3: TGTGCCAGCAGCTTAACCGGGCAGGGCGGGACTGAAGCTTTCTTT.

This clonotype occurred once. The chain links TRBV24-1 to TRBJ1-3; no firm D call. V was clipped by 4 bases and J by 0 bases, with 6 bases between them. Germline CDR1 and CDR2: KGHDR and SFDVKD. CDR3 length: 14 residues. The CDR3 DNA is TGTGCCACCAGTGACGGGAGCTCTGGAAACACCATATATTTT. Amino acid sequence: CATSDGSSGNTIYF.

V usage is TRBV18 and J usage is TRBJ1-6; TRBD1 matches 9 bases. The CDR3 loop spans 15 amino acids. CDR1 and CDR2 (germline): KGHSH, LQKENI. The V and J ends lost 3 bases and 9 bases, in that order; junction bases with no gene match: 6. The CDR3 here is CASSPRTGDASPLHF. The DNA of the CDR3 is TGTGCCAGCTCACCTCGGACAGGGGATGCTTCACCCCTCCACTTT.

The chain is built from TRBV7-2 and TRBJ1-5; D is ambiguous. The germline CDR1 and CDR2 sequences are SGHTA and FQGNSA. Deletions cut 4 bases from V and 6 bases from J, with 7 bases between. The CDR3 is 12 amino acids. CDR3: CASSSAGQPQHF. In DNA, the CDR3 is TGTGCCAGCAGCTCAGCGGGTCAGCCCCAGCATTTT. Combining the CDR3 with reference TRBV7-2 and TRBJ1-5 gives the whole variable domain GAGVSQSPSNKVTEKGKDVELRCDPISGHTALYWYRQSLGQGLEFLIYFQGNSAPDKSGLPSDRFSAERTGGSVSTLTIQRTQQEDSAVYLCASSSAGQPQHFGDGTRLSIL.

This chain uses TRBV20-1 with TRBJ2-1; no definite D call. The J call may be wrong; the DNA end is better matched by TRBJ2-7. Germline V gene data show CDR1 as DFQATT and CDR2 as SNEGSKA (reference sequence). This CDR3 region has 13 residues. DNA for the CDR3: TGCAGTGCTGAAGGGCCCAGAACGAGCGAGCAGTACTTC. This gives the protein CSAEGPRTSEQYF.

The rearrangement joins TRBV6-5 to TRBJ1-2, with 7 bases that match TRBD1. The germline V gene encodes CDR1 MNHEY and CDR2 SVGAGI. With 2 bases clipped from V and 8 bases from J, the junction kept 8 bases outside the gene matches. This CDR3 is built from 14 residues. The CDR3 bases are TGTGCCAGCAGTTACGGGAGACAGGGCAGGGGCTACACCTTC. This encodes CASSYGRQGRGYTF.

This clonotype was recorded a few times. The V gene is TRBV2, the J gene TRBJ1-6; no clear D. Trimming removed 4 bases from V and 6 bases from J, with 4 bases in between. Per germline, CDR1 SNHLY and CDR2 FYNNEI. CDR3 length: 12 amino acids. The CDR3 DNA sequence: TGTGCCAGCAGTGTCAGTAATTCACCCCTCCACTTT. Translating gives CASSVSNSPLHF.

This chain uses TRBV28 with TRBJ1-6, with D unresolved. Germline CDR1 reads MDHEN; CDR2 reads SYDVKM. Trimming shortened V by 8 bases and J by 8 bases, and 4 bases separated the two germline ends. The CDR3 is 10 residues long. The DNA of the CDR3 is TGTGCCAGCGGCCATTCACCCCTCCACTTT. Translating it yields CASGHSPLHF. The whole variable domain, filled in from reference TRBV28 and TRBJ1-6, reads DVKVTQSSRYLVKRTGEKVFLECVQDMDHENMFWYRQDPGLGLRLIYFSYDVKMKEKGDIPEGYSVSREKKERFSLILESASTNQTSMYLCASGHSPLHFGNGTRLTVT.

The CDR3 DNA is TGTGCCAGCAGCTTAGCTAGGGGTCCGCAGTATTTT. Its translation: CASSLARGPQYF. This rearrangement joins TRBV11-3 to TRBJ2-3; D may be TRBD1 (5 bases). This CDR3 is built from 12 residues. Germline CDR1 SGHNT, CDR2 YENEEA. The ends were cut back, 1 base at V and 10 bases at J, with 9 bases in the middle.